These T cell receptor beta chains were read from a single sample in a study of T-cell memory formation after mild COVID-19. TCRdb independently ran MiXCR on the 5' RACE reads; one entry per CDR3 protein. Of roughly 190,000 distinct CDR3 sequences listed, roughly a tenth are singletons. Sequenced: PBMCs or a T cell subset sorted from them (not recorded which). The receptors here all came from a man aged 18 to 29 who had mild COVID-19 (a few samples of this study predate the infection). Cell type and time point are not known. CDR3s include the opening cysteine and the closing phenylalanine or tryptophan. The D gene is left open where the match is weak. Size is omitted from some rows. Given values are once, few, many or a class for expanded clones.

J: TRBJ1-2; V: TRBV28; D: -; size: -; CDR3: CASSSPAYGYTF; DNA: TGTGCCAGCAGTTCGCCGGCCTATGGCTACACCTTC
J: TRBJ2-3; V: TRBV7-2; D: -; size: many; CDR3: CASSPERPGDTQYF; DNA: TGTGCCAGCAGCCCCGAACGCCCGGGAGATACGCAGTATTTT
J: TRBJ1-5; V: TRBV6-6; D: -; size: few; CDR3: CASSTSGFQPQHF; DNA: TGTGCCAGCAGTACCTCGGGGTTTCAGCCCCAGCATTTT
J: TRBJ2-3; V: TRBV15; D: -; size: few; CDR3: CATSKSDLTDTQYF; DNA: TGTGCCACCAGCAAATCGGACCTCACAGATACGCAGTATTTT
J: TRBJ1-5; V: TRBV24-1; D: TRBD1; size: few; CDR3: CATSDGLTGGEQPQHF; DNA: TGTGCCACCAGTGATGGTCTAACAGGGGGAGAGCAGCCCCAGCATTTT
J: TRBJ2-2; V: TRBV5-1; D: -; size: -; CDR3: CASSRRGLANTGELFF; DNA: TGCGCCAGCAGCCGGCGGGGCCTCGCGAACACCGGGGAGCTGTTTTTT
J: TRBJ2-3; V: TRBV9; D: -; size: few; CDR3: CASSGVTDTQYF; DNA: TGTGCCAGCAGCGGAGTCACAGATACGCAGTATTTT
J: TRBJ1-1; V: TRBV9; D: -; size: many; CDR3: CASSVSGMNTEAFF; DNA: TGTGCCAGCAGCGTATCCGGAATGAACACTGAAGCTTTCTTT
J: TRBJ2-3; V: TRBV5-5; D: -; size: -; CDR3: CASSFEGGADTQYF; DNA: TGTGCCAGCAGCTTTGAGGGAGGCGCAGATACGCAGTATTTT
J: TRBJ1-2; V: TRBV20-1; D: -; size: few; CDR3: CSAKGSPDYGYTF; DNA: TGCAGTGCTAAGGGGTCTCCTGACTATGGCTACACCTTC
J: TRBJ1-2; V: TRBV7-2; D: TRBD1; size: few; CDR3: CASSLGAAGGPYGYTF; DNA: TGTGCCAGCAGCTTAGGAGCGGCAGGGGGCCCCTATGGCTACACCTTC
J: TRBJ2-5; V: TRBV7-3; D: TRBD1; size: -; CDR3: CASSLTGVEETQYF; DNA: TGTGCCAGCAGCCTGACAGGGGTTGAAGAGACCCAGTACTTC
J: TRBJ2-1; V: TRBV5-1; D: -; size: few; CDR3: CASSLHTDSGEQFF; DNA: TGCGCCAGCAGCCTCCACACAGACAGCGGTGAGCAGTTCTTC
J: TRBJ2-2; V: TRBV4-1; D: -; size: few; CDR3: CASSPREGTGELFF; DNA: TGCGCCAGCAGTCCCAGGGAAGGCACCGGGGAGCTGTTTTTT
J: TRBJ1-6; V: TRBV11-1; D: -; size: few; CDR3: CASSSEGRSNSPLHF; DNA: TGTGCCAGCAGCTCGGAGGGACGTAGTAATTCACCCCTCCACTTT
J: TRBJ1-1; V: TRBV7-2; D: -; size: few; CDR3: CASSLLWGGTEAFF; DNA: TGTGCCAGCAGCCTCCTCTGGGGTGGTACTGAAGCTTTCTTT
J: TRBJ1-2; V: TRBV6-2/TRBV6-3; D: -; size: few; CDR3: CAAKRDGYTF; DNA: TGTGCCGCCAAAAGGGATGGCTACACCTTC
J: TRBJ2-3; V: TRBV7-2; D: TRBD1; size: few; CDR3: CASSITGTVLNTQYF; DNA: TGTGCCAGCAGCATCACCGGGACAGTGCTTAATACGCAGTATTTT
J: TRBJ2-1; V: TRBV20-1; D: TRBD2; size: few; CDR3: CSARDAGGPGSYNEQFF; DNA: TGCAGTGCTAGAGACGCGGGGGGGCCGGGCTCCTACAATGAGCAGTTCTTC
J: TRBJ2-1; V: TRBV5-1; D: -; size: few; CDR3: CASSAELGGEQFF; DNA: TGCGCCAGCAGCGCCGAACTGGGGGGTGAGCAGTTCTTC
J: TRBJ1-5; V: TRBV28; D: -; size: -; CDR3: CASSTGPLQPQHF; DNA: TGTGCCAGCAGTACCGGACCTCTTCAGCCCCAGCATTTT
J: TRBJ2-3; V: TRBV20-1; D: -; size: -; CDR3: CSARDPVPDTQYF; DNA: TGCAGTGCTAGAGATCCAGTCCCAGATACGCAGTATTTT
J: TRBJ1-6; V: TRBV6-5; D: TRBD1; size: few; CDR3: CASSSRSRGGNSPLHF; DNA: TGTGCCAGCAGCTCAAGGTCGAGAGGGGGCAATTCACCCCTCCACTTT
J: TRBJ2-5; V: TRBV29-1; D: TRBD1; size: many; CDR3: CSVEMTGHQETQYF; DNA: TGCAGCGTTGAGATGACAGGGCACCAAGAGACCCAGTACTTC
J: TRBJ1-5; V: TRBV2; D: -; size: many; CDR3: CASSRRDQPQHF; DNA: TGTGCCAGCAGCCGTCGGGATCAGCCCCAGCATTTT